This T cell receptor (beta chain) came from a study of T cell responses to AZD1222 COVID-19 vaccine. Study-level findings and limits: Close to half of spike-specific TCRs reportedly recognize unmutated variant regions. Baseline seropositives among AZD1222 recipients totaled only five to seven. Spike-specific TCR breadth and depth rose after two AZD1222 doses. Only after the peak T cell response were repertoires sampled.

This CDR3 spans 13 amino acids. CDR1 and CDR2 (germline): SQVTM, ANQGSEA. V dropped 4 bases and J dropped 0 bases, with 4 bases sitting between them. Comments on this clone: Its antigen is currently unknown.

Method: immunoSEQ multiplex PCR; TCRdb's copy keeps in-frame clones and lacks some. The sample records around 120,000 clones, 80% to 90% being singletons. V is TRBV29-1 and J is TRBJ2-6, with unresolved D. Here the sequenced sample was peripheral blood, taken on day 0 of AZD1222 vaccination. This clonotype was obtained from an adult in good health. The CDR3, as DNA: TGCAGCGTTGCAACCTCTGGGGCCAACGTCCTGACTTTC. It is translated as CSVATSGANVLTF.